The 31 T cell receptor beta chains reported below all come from one sample, sequenced in a study of blood T cell repertoires in COVID-19. The method was immunoSEQ multiplex PCR; TCRdb's version includes in-frame clones alone and lacks a portion of them. Here the sample spans roughly 71,000 clones, 88% being singletons. The sample taken for sequencing was peripheral blood. All receptors come from a man aged 50-60 years with acute or convalescent COVID-19.

This chain joins TRBV27 and TRBJ2-1; 10 bases line up with TRBD1. V gave up 6 bases and J gave up 4 bases; unmatched junction bases: 6. This CDR3 has 15 residues. Germline CDR1 reads MNHEY; CDR2 reads SMNVEV (reference sequence). CDR3 DNA: TGTGCCAGCAGCATGGACAGGGGGGGATACAATGAGCAGTTCTTC. Amino acid sequence: CASSMDRGGYNEQFF.

The chain is built from TRBV11-2 and TRBJ1-6, with a tentative D call TRBD1 (6 bases). The CDR3 is 16 amino acids. V shed 5 bases and J shed 0 bases, with 11 bases lying between them. Germline CDR1 reads SGHAT; CDR2 reads FQNNGV. The CDR3 DNA reads as TGTGCCAGCAGCCGACAGGTCTTCTCCTATAATTCACCCCTCCACTTT. Amino acid sequence: CASSRQVFSYNSPLHF. The full variable domain, rest sourced from reference TRBV11-2 and TRBJ1-6, is EAGVAQSPRYKIIEKRQSVAFWCNPISGHATLYWYQQILGQGPKLLIQFQNNGVVDDSQLPKDRFSAERLKGVDSTLKIQPAKLEDSAVYLCASSRQVFSYNSPLHFGNGTRLTVT.

The rearrangement joins TRBV3-1 (or the pseudogene TRBV3-2) to TRBJ1-2, with D hard to call. This CDR3 comprises 13 residues. V lost 3 bases to trimming and J lost 7 bases, with 12 bases between them. Per the germline V gene, CDR1 is LGHDT and CDR2 is YNNKEL (reference sequence). The CDR3 protein is CASSQRQEVGYTF. As DNA, the CDR3 is TGTGCCAGCAGCCAGCGGCAGGAGGTTGGCTACACCTTC.

The J gene is TRBJ2-5, the V gene TRBV7-3; TRBD2 matches at 10 bases. After removal of 2 bases from V and 2 bases from J, the junction contained 5 bases not matched to a gene. The CDR3 runs to 16 residues. Germline V lookup: CDR1 SGHTA, CDR2 FQGTGA. The CDR3 nucleotides read TGTGCCAGCAGCTTAGCGGCTAGCGGGGGACAAGAGACCCAGTACTTC. It is translated as CASSLAASGGQETQYF.

This sequence joins TRBV7-9 and TRBJ1-3, with D uncertain. Germline CDR1 reads SEHNR; CDR2 reads FQNEAQ (reference sequence). With 2 bases removed from V and 3 bases from J, the gap between germline ends came to 11 bases. CDR3 length equals 15 residues. CDR3 in DNA: TGTGCCAGCAGCTTATCCGGGTTTTTTGGAAACACCATATATTTT. Its translation: CASSLSGFFGNTIYF.

This chain links TRBV10-1 with TRBJ2-2; D unresolved. Trimming pared 0 bases from V and 6 bases from J, leaving 8 bases between. This CDR3 is built from 14 residues. Per germline, CDR1 WNHNN and CDR2 SYGVQD (reference sequence). The CDR3: CASSESRRAGELFF. In DNA form, the CDR3 reads TGCGCCAGCAGTGAGTCCCGACGGGCCGGGGAGCTGTTTTTT.

V usage is TRBV5-1 and J usage is TRBJ2-5; TRBD1 aligns across 7 bases. V dropped 2 bases and J dropped 3; count of bases not matched to a gene: 4. Germline V CDR1 and CDR2: SGHRS, YFSETQ. The CDR3 runs 14 residues. CDR3 sequence (DNA): TGCGCCAGCAGCTTCGGACAGGACGAAGAGACCCAGTACTTC. It is translated as CASSFGQDEETQYF.

The J gene is TRBJ1-1, the V gene TRBV14; 8 bases are shared with TRBD1. The CDR3 spans 14 residues. V lost 0 bases and J lost 11; bases outside the gene matches: 8. The germline V gene encodes CDR1 SGHDN and CDR2 FVKESK. In nucleotides, the CDR3 is TGTGCCAGCAGCCAAGACAGGGGGCTAATGTATGCTTTCTTT. Its translation: CASSQDRGLMYAFF. Looking up the rest from reference TRBV14 and TRBJ1-1 gives the full variable domain: EAGVTQFPSHSVIEKGQTVTLRCDPISGHDNLYWYRRVMGKEIKFLLHFVKESKQDESGMPNNRFLAERTGGTYSTLKVQPAELEDSGVYFCASSQDRGLMYAFFGQGTRLTVV.

This clone occurred a few times. The V call is TRBV7-3, the J call TRBJ1-2; 7 bases map to TRBD1. The CDR3 runs 17 residues. J lost 0 bases, V lost 0 bases, and 7 bases had no gene match. Germline values: CDR1 SGHTA, CDR2 FQGTGA. CDR3 bases: TGTGCCAGCAGCTTAACGGGACAGCCAACCTCTAACTATGGCTACACCTTC. Its protein is CASSLTGQPTSNYGYTF.

The rearrangement uses TRBV13 and TRBJ1-1; 9 bases agree with TRBD1. The CDR3 sequence is 15 residues long. The germline CDR1 and CDR2 sequences are PRHDT and FYEKMQ (reference sequence). V shed 0 bases, J shed 5 bases, and the junction held 4 bases outside the gene matches. CDR3 nucleotides: TGTGCCAGCAGCTTAGGACAGGGGGCTGGTACTGAAGCTTTCTTT. Translation: CASSLGQGAGTEAFF.

This chain connects TRBV5-5 to TRBJ2-1; 8 bases match TRBD2. The CDR3 runs 13 residues. Trimming took 4 bases from V and 7 from J; bases not matched to a gene: 4. Germline assignment: CDR1 SGHKS and CDR2 YYEKEE (reference sequence). The CDR3 loop is CASSREGWNEQFF. The CDR3 coding sequence is TGTGCCAGCAGCCGGGAGGGGTGGAATGAGCAGTTCTTC.

Here the CDR3 reads CASSLVKGGAGELFF. The CDR3 region has the DNA TGTGCCAGCAGCTTAGTAAAAGGGGGGGCCGGGGAGCTGTTTTTT. V gene TRBV11-2 combines with J gene TRBJ2-2; D may be TRBD2 (7 bases). V lost 1 base and J lost 6, with 12 bases in between. The germline CDR1 and CDR2 sequences are SGHAT and FQNNGV. CDR3 size: 15 residues.

CDR3 coding DNA: TGTGCCAGCTCACCACTTAGACAGGGAAGAGGAGAGCAGTACTTC. Amino acids: CASSPLRQGRGEQYF. V is TRBV18 and J is TRBJ2-7, with TRBD1 identical over 7 bases. The germline gives CDR1 KGHSH, CDR2 LQKENI. CDR3 length: 15 amino acids. Trimming removed 1 base from V and 7 bases from J; junction bases left unmatched: 10.

The V gene is TRBV11-2, the J gene TRBJ2-3; D is possibly TRBD1 (5 bases). The length of the CDR3 is 14 residues. V shed 5 bases and J shed 6 bases, with 15 bases lying between them. The V gene's germline CDR1 is SGHAT and CDR2 FQNNGV. CDR3 sequence reads: CASSPQRGPDTQYF. Written as DNA, the CDR3 is TGTGCCAGCAGCCCGCAAAGGGGCCCGGATACGCAGTATTTT.

V and J are TRBV6-5 and TRBJ1-1; the D is unclear. V was clipped by 0 bases and J by 3 bases, with 14 bases between them. Per the germline V gene, CDR1 is MNHEY and CDR2 is SVGAGI. This CDR3 spans 16 amino acids. In DNA form, the CDR3 reads TGTGCCAGCAGTTACTCCGGATGGAGGGTGGACACTGAAGCTTTCTTT. Translated, it gives CASSYSGWRVDTEAFF.

This chain links TRBV29-1 with TRBJ1-3; tentatively, D is TRBD1 (6 bases). This CDR3 comprises 15 residues. In germline, CDR1 is SQVTM, CDR2 ANQGSEA. The V and J ends lost 4 bases and 0 bases respectively, with 13 bases between them. The CDR3 here is CSVADSYHSGNTIYF. In DNA, the CDR3 is TGCAGCGTTGCGGACAGCTACCACTCTGGAAACACCATATATTTT.

This clone occurred a few times. This chain connects TRBV7-8 to TRBJ1-2; the match to TRBD1 covers 7 bases. With V trimmed by 3 bases and J by 1 base, 5 bases remained unmatched. The CDR3 has 15 amino acids. Germline V gene lookup returns CDR1 SGHVS and CDR2 FQNEAQ. The CDR3 bases are TGTGCCAGCAGCTTGACAGGGCAGGATAACTATGGCTACACCTTC. Its protein is CASSLTGQDNYGYTF.

The gene calls are TRBV7-3 and TRBJ2-1; tentative D call: TRBD1 (6 bases). CDR1 SGHTA and CDR2 FQGTGA come from the germline V gene. The CDR3 spans 14 residues. Trimming pared 4 bases from V and 2 bases from J, leaving 9 bases between. The CDR3 DNA sequence: TGTGCCAGCAGCTCCCGGGACACCTACAATGAGCAGTTCTTC. Its translation is CASSSRDTYNEQFF.

This rearrangement joins TRBV21-1 to TRBJ1-5. TRBV21-1 is termed a pseudogene. The CDR3 covers 18 residues. DNA for the CDR3: TGTGCCAGCAGCAAGGGAGGGAGGGATTTACTTAGCAATCAGCCCCAGCATTTT. It yields the protein CASSKGGRDLLSNQPQHF.

The CDR3 nucleotides are TGTGCCAGCAGCCTAAAGCGTGGGACAGGGTCCTACGAGCAGTACTTC. Translated: CASSLKRGTGSYEQYF. The chain uses TRBV7-9 and TRBJ2-7; 9 nucleotides line up with TRBD1. The CDR3 has 16 residues. The ends lost 5 bases at V and 1 base at J; junction bases unmatched: 9. CDR1 SEHNR and CDR2 FQNEAQ come from the germline V gene (reference sequence).

This chain connects TRBV21-1 to TRBJ2-3; the table's D call TRBD1 went unverified against the DNA. TRBV21-1 is designated a pseudogene. This CDR3 comprises 20 residues. CDR3 nucleotides: TGTGCCAGCAGCAAAGAATCCCTCGACACAGGGGGATTAGGCACAGATACGCAGTATTTT. It specifies CASSKESLDTGGLGTDTQYF.

J is TRBJ2-7 and V is TRBV7-9; D call uncertain. Per germline, CDR1 SEHNR and CDR2 FQNEAQ (reference sequence). The V end lost 1 base, the J end lost 2 bases, and 12 bases lay between the germline ends. The CDR3 length is 15 residues. The CDR3 sequence is CASSLDRDSPYEQYF. CDR3 nucleotide sequence: TGTGCCAGCAGCTTAGATCGTGACTCCCCCTACGAGCAGTACTTC.

The gene calls are TRBV24-1 and TRBJ2-3, with a tentative D call TRBD1 (6 bases). There are 15 residues in the CDR3. With 4 bases removed from V and 1 base from J, the gap between germline ends came to 11 bases. CDR1 is KGHDR, CDR2 SFDVKD, per germline. The DNA of the CDR3 is TGTGCCACCAGTGACCCACAGGGAGGCACAGATACGCAGTATTTT. Translation: CATSDPQGGTDTQYF.

The rearrangement joins TRBV7-9 to TRBJ1-4; the match to TRBD1 covers 8 bases. Trimming cost V 5 bases and J 0 bases; bases outside gene matches: 5. The germline CDR1 and CDR2 sequences are SEHNR and FQNEAQ (reference sequence). The CDR3 extends over 16 amino acids. DNA for the CDR3: TGTGCCAGCAGCGACAGGGGCGGCCCAACTAATGAAAAACTGTTTTTT. Encoded protein: CASSDRGGPTNEKLFF.

The chain links TRBV19 to TRBJ1-5, with no clear D. V shed 5 bases and J shed 4 bases, with 9 bases lying between them. CDR3 length equals 13 residues. From germline, CDR1 is LNHDA and CDR2 SQIVND (reference sequence). The CDR3: CASSPAGNQPQHF. In nucleotides, the CDR3 is TGTGCCAGTAGTCCGGCAGGAAATCAGCCCCAGCATTTT.

This chain's CDR3 is CASSSGQQETQYF. Written as DNA, the CDR3 is TGTGCCAGCAGCTCGGGACAGCAAGAGACCCAGTACTTC. This rearrangement joins TRBV11-2 to TRBJ2-5; 7 positions agree with TRBD1. Germline loops: CDR1 SGHAT, CDR2 FQNNGV. CDR3 length: 13 amino acids. Trimming took 4 bases from V and 2 from J; bases not matched to a gene: 1.

This clone was seen more than once but under ten times. The gene calls are TRBV19 and TRBJ2-5, with D maybe TRBD2 (5 bases). Looked up from germline, CDR1 is LNHDA and CDR2 is SQIVND (reference sequence). Trimming left V 6 bases short and J 5 bases short, with 13 bases between. This CDR3 contains 13 residues. The CDR3 protein is CASSPPRGETQYF. In nucleotides, the CDR3 is TGTGCCAGTAGCCCCCCTCGCGGGGAGACCCAGTACTTC.

The chain carries TRBV28 and TRBJ2-5; the match to TRBD1 covers 7 bases. The CDR3 spans 15 residues. Germline V CDR1 and CDR2: MDHEN, SYDVKM. V dropped 5 bases and J dropped 5; count of bases not matched to a gene: 11. CDR3 region: CASSAPEGGAETQYF. In nucleotides, the CDR3 is TGTGCCAGCAGTGCCCCGGAAGGGGGCGCTGAGACCCAGTACTTC.

The gene calls are TRBV3-1 (or the pseudogene TRBV3-2) and TRBJ2-7; TRBD1 matches at 7 bases. CDR3 size: 16 residues. From germline, CDR1 is LGHDT and CDR2 YNNKEL (reference sequence). Trimming took 0 bases from V and 1 from J; bases not matched to a gene: 6. CDR3: CASSQDPETGSYEQYF. The CDR3 nucleotides are TGTGCCAGCAGCCAAGATCCGGAGACAGGGTCCTACGAGCAGTACTTC.

This clone was observed at least ten times. The chain has TRBV5-8 and TRBJ1-5, with D perhaps TRBD1 (6 bases). The ends were cut back, 4 bases at V and 5 bases at J, with 13 bases in the middle. The CDR3 spans 14 residues. In germline, CDR1 is SGHTS, CDR2 YDEGEE. The CDR3 sequence: CASSRLGGDQPQHF. Here the CDR3 DNA reads TGTGCCAGCAGCCGGCTAGGGGGTGATCAGCCCCAGCATTTT.

The chain employs TRBV5-6 and TRBJ1-5, with TRBD1 matching 11 bases. V was clipped by 1 base and J by 0 bases; unmatched bases: 6. The CDR3 consists of 18 residues. Germline CDR1 and CDR2: SGHDT and YYEEEE. CDR3 nucleotides: TGTGCCAGCAGCTTGAGGGGACAGGGGGTCTATAGCAATCAGCCCCAGCATTTT. Residues: CASSLRGQGVYSNQPQHF.